This is a list of T cell receptor beta chains from one sample in a study of cytomegalovirus exposure and HLA in healthy donors. Produced via immunoSEQ multiplex PCR; TCRdb's table is partial and in-frame only. The sample holds around 65,000 clones; around 72% are singletons and the top ten take about 7.4%. Sequencing used PBMCs. Every receptor here comes from a woman in her 30s in good health and CMV-seropositive. Each CDR3 is given with its conserved first and last residue. D genes are given only for firm matches. Where a row states a size, it is once, few, many or the class of an expanded clone; other rows omit it.

NA	TRBJ2-2	TRBV2	TRBD1	TGTGCCAGCAAGGACAGGGCCTTGTTTTTT	CASKDRALFF
NA	TRBJ2-2	TRBV11-3	NA	TGTGCCAGCAGCTTAGCGGGTTCCAACACCGGGGAGCTGTTTTTT	CASSLAGSNTGELFF
NA	TRBJ2-7	TRBV15	NA	TGTGCCACCAGCAGCCGCTCGACAGGTCCCTACGAGCAGTACTTC	CATSSRSTGPYEQYF
NA	TRBJ2-7	TRBV25-1	NA	TGTGCCACCTACGTAGAACCCTACGAGCAGTACTTC	CATYVEPYEQYF
NA	TRBJ1-6	TRBV2	NA	TGTGCCAGCACTTACAGTCAGGGAAGTTCACCCCTCCACTTT	CASTYSQGSSPLHF
NA	TRBJ2-1	TRBV13	TRBD2	TGTGCCAGCAGCTTAGTTCGGACTAGCATCAACAATGAGCAGTTCTTC	CASSLVRTSINNEQFF
NA	TRBJ2-7	TRBV7-2	NA	TGTGCCAGCAGCTTAGGCGCTAGCTGGAGCGAGCAGTACTTC	CASSLGASWSEQYF
NA	TRBJ2-1	TRBV12-5	TRBD2	TGTGCTAGTGGTTTGGGACCGAGGACTAGCGGGTTCCCCGAGGGTGAGCAGTTCTTC	CASGLGPRTSGFPEGEQFF
few	TRBJ2-3	TRBV5-1	TRBD1	TGCGCCAGCAGCCTTGAGGGACAGGGGGCAGATACGCAGTATTTT	CASSLEGQGADTQYF
NA	TRBJ1-3	TRBV7-9	NA	TGTGCCAGCAGCGCGACAGAGAACACCATATATTTT	CASSATENTIYF
NA	TRBJ2-7	TRBV7-2	NA	TGTGCCAGCAGCTTTTGGTCAGGGAAGACCTACGAGCAGTACTTC	CASSFWSGKTYEQYF
NA	TRBJ2-7	TRBV19	NA	TGTGCCAGTAGCCGCAGGGGTAGGGAGTACGAGCAGTACTTC	CASSRRGREYEQYF
NA	TRBJ2-5	TRBV19	NA	TGTGCCAGTAGTCGAGGGGGGGCGGAGACCCAGTACTTC	CASSRGGAETQYF
NA	TRBJ2-7	TRBV28	TRBD2	TGTGCCGGGGGTGGGGGGGAGAGCTCCTACGAGCAGTACTTC	CAGGGGESSYEQYF
NA	TRBJ2-4	TRBV5-4	TRBD1	TGTGCCAGCTCCCAGGACAGGGGGAACATTCAGTACTTC	CASSQDRGNIQYF
NA	TRBJ1-5	TRBV19	TRBD1	TGTGCCAGTAGTATTATGGGACAGGGGGATCAGCCCCAGCATTTT	CASSIMGQGDQPQHF
NA	TRBJ1-2	TRBV5-1	NA	TGCACCAGCAGCTTGGTCGGCTCCTACGGAGGGGGCTACACCTTC	CTSSLVGSYGGGYTF
NA	TRBJ1-1	TRBV27	NA	TGTGCCAGCAGTCTCTCCCGGAGGACTGAAGCTTTCTTT	CASSLSRRTEAFF
NA	TRBJ2-2	TRBV27	TRBD2	TGTGCCAGCAGTTTGGGGCCCGGGCTAGCGGGAACCGGGGAGCTGTTTTTT	CASSLGPGLAGTGELFF
NA	TRBJ2-3	TRBV6-5	NA	TGTGCCAGCAGTTACGGGCAGGGTAATACGCAGTATTTT	CASSYGQGNTQYF
NA	TRBJ1-3	TRBV5-6	NA	TGTGCCAGCAGCCCTGGGGGCGCCAGGGTGCCTGGAAACACCATATATTTT	CASSPGGARVPGNTIYF
few	TRBJ2-1	TRBV28	TRBD2	TGTGCCAGCATTTGGGGAACCCTAGCGGGCTACAATGAGCAGTTCTTC	CASIWGTLAGYNEQFF
NA	TRBJ2-1	TRBV6-5	TRBD2	TGTGCCAGCAGTTATCAGGCGGGACTAGCGGGAACTGAGCAGTTCTTC	CASSYQAGLAGTEQFF
NA	TRBJ1-5	TRBV6-5	NA	TGTGCCAGCAGGGAGGGGCCGGGCAATCAGCCCCAGCATTTT	CASREGPGNQPQHF
NA	TRBJ2-5	TRBV30	TRBD2	TGTGCCTGGAGTGGGGGTGATAGCGGGAGGCGGGAGACCCAGTACTTC	CAWSGGDSGRRETQYF
NA	TRBJ1-4	TRBV28	NA	TGTGCCAGCAGTTTAATCCAGGGATACGGGGAAAAACTGTTTTTT	CASSLIQGYGEKLFF
NA	TRBJ2-2	TRBV2	TRBD2	TGTGCCAGCAGTGAAGGGGCTCTAGCGGGAGTTCCCGGGGAGCTGTTTTTT	CASSEGALAGVPGELFF
NA	TRBJ1-2	TRBV28	NA	TGTGCCAGCAGTTTCCGACAGATCTATGGCTACACCTTC	CASSFRQIYGYTF
once	TRBJ1-2	TRBV27	TRBD1	TGTGCCAGCAGTTTCGCCGGGACAGGGGGCGATTATGGCTACACCTTC	CASSFAGTGGDYGYTF
NA	TRBJ1-4	TRBV9	TRBD1	TGTGCCAGCAGCGTAGGACAGGGGTCTAGGGGTGAAAAACTGTTTTTT	CASSVGQGSRGEKLFF
once	TRBJ2-7	TRBV27	NA	TGTGCCAGCAGTTTGGAACAGAATTACGAGCAGTACTTC	CASSLEQNYEQYF
once	TRBJ2-5	TRBV29-1	NA	TGCAGCGTTGAGGAGACGAAGACCCAGTACTTC	CSVEETKTQYF
few	TRBJ2-4	TRBV29-1	TRBD1	TGCAGCGTGGAGGGACAGGGGGTAATTCAGTACTTC	CSVEGQGVIQYF
NA	TRBJ1-1	TRBV7-6	NA	TGTGCCAGCAGCTTAGCGTACGGAGTGCTGAACACTGAAGCTTTCTTT	CASSLAYGVLNTEAFF
NA	TRBJ1-6	TRBV5-6	TRBD1	TGTGCCAGCCGAGACAGGGCAGCCAATTCACCCCTCCACTTT	CASRDRAANSPLHF
once	TRBJ2-3	TRBV29-1	TRBD1	TGCAGCGCGGGACAGGGAGGTCAAGATACGCAGTATTTT	CSAGQGGQDTQYF
NA	TRBJ2-3	TRBV27	NA	TGTGCCAGCAATAGGGCAGGGAACGCAGATACGCAGTATTTT	CASNRAGNADTQYF
NA	TRBJ1-2	TRBV9	NA	TGTGCCAGCAGCCCCCGTTCTAACTATGGCTACACCTTC	CASSPRSNYGYTF
NA	TRBJ2-5	TRBV7-6	NA	TGTGCCAGCAGTATAACCGGGACCACGGGCGGGGCAAGAGAGACCCAGTACTTC	CASSITGTTGGARETQYF
NA	TRBJ2-3	TRBV14	TRBD1	TGTGCCAGCAGCGGGGACAGGGTCGGCACAGATACGCAGTATTTT	CASSGDRVGTDTQYF
NA	TRBJ1-2	TRBV28	NA	TGTGCCAGCAGTTTAGTCTCCCCTGGACAGTCAATAGGTCGCGGTGGCTACACCTTC	CASSLVSPGQSIGRGGYTF
NA	TRBJ1-2	TRBV5-8	TRBD1	TGTGCCAGCACCCGGGAAGGGACAGGGGGTCGCTACACCTTC	CASTREGTGGRYTF
NA	TRBJ2-1	TRBV28	TRBD2	TGTGCCAGCAGTGCCACGAGAGGGACTAGCGGATTAAATGAGCAGTTCTTC	CASSATRGTSGLNEQFF
once	TRBJ2-5	TRBV23-1	TRBD1	TGCGCCAGCAGTCAACCCACCCCGGACAGGGAACAAGAGACCCAGTACTTC	CASSQPTPDREQETQYF
once	TRBJ2-7	TRBV2	NA	TGTGCCAGCAGTGAAGCTTACGAGCAGTACTTC	CASSEAYEQYF
NA	TRBJ1-2	TRBV7-9	TRBD1	TGTGCCAGCAGCCCCGCCGGGCCCCAGGGGGCGATCTATGGCTACACCTTC	CASSPAGPQGAIYGYTF
few	TRBJ2-7	TRBV6-1	NA	TGTGCCAGCAGGAGGGGGTACGAGCAGTACTTC	CASRRGYEQYF
NA	TRBJ2-7	TRBV10-3	TRBD2	TGTGCCATCAGTGAGAGGGGTACGGGGGGAAGCTACGAGCAGTACTTC	CAISERGTGGSYEQYF
NA	TRBJ2-3	TRBV27	NA	TGTGCCAGCAGTTTAAGGTGGAAAGGGGGAGATACGCAGTATTTT	CASSLRWKGGDTQYF
few	TRBJ1-1	TRBV29-1	NA	TGCAGCGTTGACGGGGGAAGCACTGAAGCTTTCTTT	CSVDGGSTEAFF
NA	TRBJ2-7	TRBV7-2	TRBD1	TGTGCCAGCAGCTTAGCCTTGGACAGGGGGCAATTCCACTACGAGCAGTACTTC	CASSLALDRGQFHYEQYF
once	TRBJ1-1	TRBV7-9	NA	TGTGCCAGCAGCTCGTGGAACACTGAAGCTTTCTTT	CASSSWNTEAFF
NA	TRBJ2-1	TRBV27	TRBD2	TGTGCCAGCAGAGGAAGCGGGAGGGGCAATGAGCAGTTCTTC	CASRGSGRGNEQFF
NA	TRBJ2-7	TRBV7-6	NA	TGTGCCAGCAGCTTAGAGGCTCTAGCCATCGTTGAGCAGTACTTC	CASSLEALAIVEQYF
NA	TRBJ1-5	TRBV18	NA	TGTGCCAGCTCACCACCGGGGGGAGAGAATCAGCCCCAGCATTTT	CASSPPGGENQPQHF
NA	TRBJ1-6	TRBV28	NA	TGTGCCAGCAGTTTGACGGGGAGCGGCTCACCCCTCCACTTT	CASSLTGSGSPLHF
NA	TRBJ2-3	TRBV2	NA	TGTGCCAGCAGTGAAGCGCTGAGGGGCACAGATACGCAGTATTTT	CASSEALRGTDTQYF